This T cell receptor (beta chain) was recorded in a study of blood T cell repertoires in COVID-19. Study-level background: Sites across the United States, Italy and Spain contributed samples from acute and convalescent COVID-19.

Looked up from germline, CDR1 is MNHEY and CDR2 is SMNVEV (reference sequence). The V end was cut by 2 bases, the J end by 5 bases, with 13 bases between. The CDR3 covers 15 residues. Clones were read by immunoSEQ multiplex PCR, and TCRdb kept only the in-frame ones, dropping some. The sample carries 350,000 to 500,000 clones, 70% to 90% recorded once. Many counts were recorded for this clone. Patients in Seattle were enrolled during active infection, then followed longitudinally. The receptor was derived from a man aged 18 to 29 with COVID-19, enrolled during active disease. This rearrangement joins TRBV27 to TRBJ2-1; tentatively, D is TRBD2 (5 bases). Sequencing input: peripheral blood. The CDR3 spells CASSLIVAKNNEQFF. The CDR3 DNA reads TGTGCCAGCAGTTTAATAGTAGCGAAGAACAATGAGCAGTTCTTC.